This TCR beta chain was sequenced in a study of cytotoxic CD8 clonotypes in ibrutinib-treated CLL. The overall study: Sequenced samples delivered averages of some 260,000 productive templates and around 100,000 productive rearrangements.

There are 14 residues in the CDR3. Germline CDR1 MDHEN, CDR2 SYDVKM. Trimming removed 5 bases at V and 3 bases at J, with 11 bases between. Profiling relied on immunoSEQ multiplex PCR, and the TCRdb table lists in-frame clones only, not all of them. The repertoire holds approximately 60,000 clones, with roughly 50% as singletons. Study results and limitations: Patients had baseline clonality above age-matched healthy donors, and this clonality moved with circulating CD8+ T-cell counts. At ibrutinib response, clonality increased, and at progression it declined back toward baseline. Under treatment, the uncommon public clonotypes either contracted or remained stable.

There are many counts of this clone. Its antigen is unknown. The sample consisted of PBMCs, taken after 24 months of ibrutinib treatment. The receptor's source is a human donor with chronic lymphocytic leukemia. V is TRBV28 and J is TRBJ1-5; a possible D gene is TRBD1 (6 bases). The CDR3 protein is CASSIAGANQPQHF. The CDR3 DNA sequence: TGTGCCAGCAGTATAGCAGGGGCCAATCAGCCCCAGCATTTT.